The 20 T cell receptor beta chains below all came from one sample that was sequenced in a study of CD8 T cells in Susac syndrome. With random hexamers, reverse transcription was performed on about 0.45 to 1 ug of RNA. TCRdb reanalysed the immunoSEQ multiplex PCR reads using MiXCR and keeps one entry per CDR3 protein. The sample has about 83,000 distinct CDR3 sequences; roughly 95% are singletons. Sequencing used CD8+ T cells from PBMCs. The receptor set was obtained from a human donor with Susac syndrome.

This chain connects TRBV4-1 to TRBJ1-4; D is undetermined. The germline gives CDR1 MGHRA, CDR2 YSYEKL. CDR3 size: 14 residues. The V and J ends lost 1 base and 5 bases respectively, with 8 bases between them. CDR3 protein: CASSQVIGNEKLFF. In nucleotides, the CDR3 is TGCGCCAGCAGCCAAGTGATCGGGAATGAAAAACTGTTTTTT.

The rearrangement uses TRBV7-2 and TRBJ2-5, with no clear D. Germline V gene sequence: CDR1 SGHTA, CDR2 FQGNSA. The V end was cut by 2 bases, the J end by 2 bases, with 12 bases between. The CDR3 covers 15 residues. The chain's CDR3 is CASSLLLRRQETQYF. The CDR3 DNA is TGTGCCAGCAGCTTACTACTCCGTCGACAAGAGACCCAGTACTTC.

The CDR3 nucleotides read TGTGCCACCAGTGGTCCTAGCGGGGTATACAATGAGCAGTTCTTC. The encoded protein is CATSGPSGVYNEQFF. The chain has TRBV24-1 and TRBJ2-1; 9 bases are a match to TRBD2. CDR1 KGHDR and CDR2 SFDVKD come from the germline V gene. V was clipped by 5 bases and J by 4 bases; unmatched bases: 5. The length of the CDR3 is 15 residues.

This rearrangement joins TRBV4-3 to TRBJ2-5; D ambiguous. Per germline, CDR1 LGHNA and CDR2 YSLEER. The CDR3 has 15 residues. V was shortened by 1 base and J by 4 bases, with 13 bases between the two germline ends. CDR3 amino acids: CASSQGSALGETQYF. The CDR3 nucleotides read TGCGCCAGCAGCCAAGGTTCCGCGCTGGGAGAGACCCAGTACTTC.

This clonotype was picked up one time. This chain's CDR3 is CAWSVSIGSTDTQYF. The CDR3 region has the DNA TGTGCCTGGAGTGTCAGTATCGGAAGCACAGATACGCAGTATTTT. The chain is built from TRBV30 and TRBJ2-3; no clear D gene. This CDR3 region has 15 residues. Germline lookup yields CDR1 GTSNPN and CDR2 SVGIG (reference sequence). Trimming took off 0 bases at V and 0 bases at J, with 10 bases between the two ends.

The chain employs TRBV9 and TRBJ1-1; D unclear. Per the germline V gene, CDR1 is SGDLS and CDR2 is YYNGEE. There are 12 residues in the CDR3. Deletions cut 5 bases from V and 6 bases from J, with 11 bases between. CDR3 sequence: CASSPLAAEAFF. The CDR3 region has the DNA TGTGCCAGCAGTCCCCTCGCGGCTGAAGCTTTCTTT.

This chain joins TRBV7-9 and TRBJ2-5; TRBD1 is a possible D gene (8 bases). Between the trimmed V and J ends, which lost 5 bases and 6 bases, there was a span of 22 bases. CDR1 and CDR2 (germline): SEHNR, FQNEAQ (reference sequence). This CDR3 has 16 residues. The CDR3 spells CASSGAGQVIIQTQYF. CDR3 sequence (DNA): TGTGCCAGCAGCGGAGCGGGACAGGTTATAATTCAGACCCAGTACTTC.

The J gene is TRBJ2-1, the V gene TRBV6-5, with 7 bases lining up with TRBD2. The CDR3 covers 13 residues. Germline-derived CDR1 and CDR2 are MNHEY and SVGAGI. V lost 2 bases to trimming and J lost 6 bases; unmatched junction nucleotides: 1. In DNA form, the CDR3 reads TGTGCCAGCAGTTACAGCGGGGCCAATGAGCAGTTCTTC. Amino acids: CASSYSGANEQFF.

The chain has TRBV19 and TRBJ1-1; D ambiguous. V dropped 3 bases and J dropped 2 bases, with 7 bases sitting between them. Germline lookup yields CDR1 LNHDA and CDR2 SQIVND (reference sequence). This CDR3 region has 13 residues. The CDR3 protein is CASSIAVNTEAFF. The DNA of the CDR3 is TGTGCCAGTAGTATTGCAGTAAACACTGAAGCTTTCTTT.

The CDR3 here is CASLDDKTDPNYGYTF. The CDR3 DNA reads TGTGCCAGTCTTGACGACAAGACAGATCCTAACTATGGCTACACCTTC. The chain uses TRBV19 and TRBJ1-2; a possible D gene is TRBD1 (5 bases). Looked up from germline, CDR1 is LNHDA and CDR2 is SQIVND (reference sequence). The CDR3 sequence is 16 residues long. Trimming removed 8 bases from V and 0 bases from J, with 19 bases in between.

This rearrangement joins TRBV20-1 to TRBJ2-1; D is unclear. The CDR3 runs to 9 residues. CDR1 DFQATT and CDR2 SNEGSKA come from the germline V gene (reference sequence). The V end was cut by 5 bases, the J end by 7 bases, with 3 bases between. CDR3 nucleotide sequence: TGCAGTGCTCAGAATGAGCAGTTCTTC. Its translation is CSAQNEQFF.

The chain has TRBV20-1 and TRBJ2-7; no definite D call. Trimming shortened V by 4 bases and J by 4 bases, and 14 bases separated the two germline ends. Looked up from germline, CDR1 is DFQATT and CDR2 is SNEGSKA (reference sequence). The CDR3 consists of 13 residues. In DNA form, the CDR3 reads TGCAGTGCTATGGGCCATCACTTTTACGAGCAGTACGTC. Translated, it gives CSAMGHHFYEQYV.

V and J are TRBV6-5 and TRBJ2-7, with 14 nucleotides matching TRBD2. With 8 bases clipped from V and 4 bases from J, the junction kept 7 bases outside the gene matches. The CDR3 consists of 15 residues. In germline, CDR1 is MNHEY, CDR2 SVGAGI. The CDR3 here is CASWGLAGDRYEQYF. DNA of the CDR3: TGTGCCAGCTGGGGACTAGCGGGAGATCGATACGAGCAGTACTTC.

The chain joins TRBV12-3 or TRBV12-4 to TRBJ1-2; TRBD1 aligns across 8 bases. CDR3 size: 16 residues. After removal of 6 bases from V and 4 bases from J, the junction contained 13 bases not matched to a gene. As DNA, the CDR3 is TGTGCCAGCAGCCCCTTTACGACAGGGGACTTCTATGGCTACACCTTC. This encodes CASSPFTTGDFYGYTF.

V gene TRBV5-1 combines with J gene TRBJ2-1; perhaps D is TRBD1 or TRBD2 (6 bases each). The CDR3 has 13 amino acids. The germline V gene has CDR1 SGHRS and CDR2 YFSETQ. The V end lost 0 bases, the J end lost 8 bases, and 9 bases lay between the germline ends. The CDR3 coding sequence is TGCGCCAGCAGCTTGGTCGGGGGCCATGAGCAGTTCTTC. Its protein is CASSLVGGHEQFF.

The chain couples TRBV5-1 to TRBJ2-7; D ambiguous. V was shortened by 1 base and J by 6 bases, with 23 bases between the two germline ends. This CDR3 has 17 residues. CDR1 SGHRS and CDR2 YFSETQ come from the germline V gene. CDR3 coding DNA: TGCGCCAGCAGCTTGTTGAGCCCCGCTGGCCCCGGCTCCGAGCAGTACTTC. It specifies CASSLLSPAGPGSEQYF. The full variable domain, in which reference TRBV5-1 and TRBJ2-7 provide the parts outside the CDR3, is KAGVTQTPRYLIKTRGQQVTLSCSPISGHRSVSWYQQTPGQGLQFLFEYFSETQRNKGNFPGRFSGRQFSNSRSEMNVSTLELGDSALYLCASSLLSPAGPGSEQYFGPGTRLTVT.

The chain has TRBV14 and TRBJ2-7, with unresolved D. Germline-derived CDR1 and CDR2 are SGHDN and FVKESK. The V and J ends lost 3 bases and 5 bases respectively, with 5 bases between them. The CDR3 has 11 amino acids. The CDR3: CASSHGNEQYF. DNA for the CDR3: TGTGCCAGCAGCCACGGAAACGAGCAGTACTTC.

The chain couples TRBV7-9 to TRBJ2-2; 8 positions match TRBD1. The CDR3 runs 15 residues. Losses at the gene ends were 5 bases for V and 6 bases for J; bases not matched to a gene: 8. Per the germline V gene, CDR1 is SEHNR and CDR2 is FQNEAQ (reference sequence). The CDR3 loop reads CASSPGQGRAGELFF. The CDR3 DNA follows: TGTGCCAGCAGCCCTGGACAGGGACGTGCCGGGGAGCTGTTTTTT.

The chain links TRBV29-1 to TRBJ1-2; D is unclear. The CDR3 loop spans 15 amino acids. V shed 0 bases and J shed 6 bases, with 17 bases lying between them. Germline V gene sequence: CDR1 SQVTM, CDR2 ANQGSEA. This chain's CDR3 is CSVEDLPVGIDGYTF. CDR3 DNA: TGCAGCGTTGAAGACCTACCTGTAGGGATTGATGGCTACACCTTC.

The chain is built from TRBV13 and TRBJ1-3; D ambiguous. V was shortened by 3 bases and J by 4 bases, with 13 bases between the two germline ends. The CDR3 loop spans 15 amino acids. Looked up from germline, CDR1 is PRHDT and CDR2 is FYEKMQ (reference sequence). CDR3 protein: CASSFVGLWGNTIYF. In DNA, the CDR3 is TGTGCCAGCAGCTTCGTTGGCCTCTGGGGAAACACCATATATTTT.